The clone carrying this TCR beta chain appeared many times. Its antigen is as yet unknown. The data derive from a study of Graves' ophthalmopathy and Graves' hyperthyroidism. Study outcomes and limitations: This model predicted ophthalmopathy progression (sensitivity 70% to 71%, specificity 72.22%).

Per germline, CDR1 MNHEY and CDR2 SVGAGI. The CDR3 is made up of 14 amino acids. V gave up 4 bases and J gave up 1 base, with 10 bases separating them. The stable label applied to hyperthyroidism with no ophthalmopathy within 18 months of follow-up. TCR beta CDR3 regions were amplified from RNA transcripts. Second-round multiplex PCR came after first-round RT-PCR with HTBI primers. TCRdb analysed the multiplex PCR reads with MiXCR anew, one entry per CDR3 protein. Here the sample spans hundreds of thousands of distinct CDR3 sequences, just over 15% being singletons. The sequenced sample was peripheral blood. The rearrangement joins TRBV6-5 to TRBJ1-1; D call uncertain. The receptor's source is a young woman with stable Graves' hyperthyroidism. The CDR3 sequence: CASSLGKWNTEAFF. For the CDR3, the DNA is TGTGCCAGCAGTTTGGGGAAATGGAACACTGAAGCTTTCTTT.